The 7 T cell receptor beta chains reported below all come from one sample, sequenced in a study of T cell responses to AZD1222 COVID-19 vaccine. This table comes from immunoSEQ multiplex PCR, and its TCRdb copy is limited to in-frame clones, with some not included. This sample has 160,000 or so clones, with approximately 90% found just once. The sequencing used peripheral blood, collected 28 days after the second AZD1222 dose. The origin of the receptors is an adult who received the AZD1222 COVID-19 vaccine.

The chain couples TRBV18 to TRBJ1-5, with D possibly TRBD1 on 6 matching bases. Per germline, CDR1 KGHSH and CDR2 LQKENI. V lost 5 bases and J 2 bases, leaving 13 bases between the germline ends. This CDR3 comprises 15 residues. The DNA of the CDR3 is TGTGCCAGCTCAGGACAGAGTCATGGCAATCAGCCCCAGCATTTT. Translation: CASSGQSHGNQPQHF.

The chain employs TRBV6-6 and TRBJ2-7; maybe TRBD1 (5 bases). The CDR3 length is 14 residues. Trimming shortened V by 6 bases and J by 0 bases, and 12 bases separated the two germline ends. The V gene's germline CDR1 is MNHNY and CDR2 SVGAGI (reference sequence). CDR3: CASSKRGDSYEQYF. The CDR3 DNA sequence: TGTGCCAGCAGCAAAAGGGGCGACTCCTACGAGCAGTACTTC.

The rearrangement links TRBV4-1 to TRBJ2-3, with D maybe TRBD2 (6 bases). CDR3 size: 18 residues. CDR1 and CDR2 from the germline V gene are MGHRA and YSYEKL. V was pared by 0 bases and J by 3 bases, with 19 bases between. The CDR3 coding sequence is TGCGCCAGCAGCCAAGACGGGGGAGGCTGGGCGGGTACAGATACGCAGTATTTT. Translation: CASSQDGGGWAGTDTQYF.

CDR3 DNA: TGTGCCAGCGCGGGACTAACCACAGATACGCAGTATTTT. It specifies CASAGLTTDTQYF. The genes are TRBV19 and TRBJ2-3; 7 bases align to TRBD2. Germline V lookup: CDR1 LNHDA, CDR2 SQIVND (reference sequence). Unmatched junction bases numbered 5, after V lost 9 bases and J lost 2 bases. There are 13 residues in the CDR3. Full variable domain (missing parts from reference TRBV19 and TRBJ2-3): DGGITQSPKYLFRKEGQNVTLSCEQNLNHDAMYWYRQDPGQGLRLIYYSQIVNDFQKGDIAEGYSVSREKKESFPLTVTSAQKNPTAFYLCASAGLTTDTQYFGPGTRLTVL.

The gene calls are TRBV5-1 and TRBJ1-6; D is ambiguous. The germline gives CDR1 SGHRS, CDR2 YFSETQ. This CDR3 contains 16 residues. V lost 0 bases and J lost 0, with 7 bases in between. DNA of the CDR3: TGCGCCAGCAGCTTGGTTGGGAGCTCCTATAATTCACCCCTCCACTTT. Translating gives CASSLVGSSYNSPLHF.

This clone was counted between two and nine times. The rearrangement joins TRBV9 to TRBJ1-5, with D hard to call. This CDR3 has 13 residues. The V and J ends lost 0 bases and 7 bases respectively, with 8 bases between them. The V gene's germline CDR1 is SGDLS and CDR2 YYNGEE. DNA of the CDR3: TGTGCCAGCAGCGTAGAACTCGGACAGCCCCAGCATTTT. It translates to CASSVELGQPQHF.

In its sample, this clone was seen once. V usage is TRBV7-8 and J usage is TRBJ2-1; 13 nucleotides line up with TRBD2. The junction had 15 bases not matched to a gene; V was cut back by 5 bases and J by 8 bases. The germline V gene has CDR1 SGHVS and CDR2 FQNEAQ. This CDR3 comprises 18 residues. The CDR3 DNA reads TGTGCCAGCAGCACCGGGACTAGCGGGACCCCCCGCTCCGATGAGCAGTTCTTC. Its protein is CASSTGTSGTPRSDEQFF.